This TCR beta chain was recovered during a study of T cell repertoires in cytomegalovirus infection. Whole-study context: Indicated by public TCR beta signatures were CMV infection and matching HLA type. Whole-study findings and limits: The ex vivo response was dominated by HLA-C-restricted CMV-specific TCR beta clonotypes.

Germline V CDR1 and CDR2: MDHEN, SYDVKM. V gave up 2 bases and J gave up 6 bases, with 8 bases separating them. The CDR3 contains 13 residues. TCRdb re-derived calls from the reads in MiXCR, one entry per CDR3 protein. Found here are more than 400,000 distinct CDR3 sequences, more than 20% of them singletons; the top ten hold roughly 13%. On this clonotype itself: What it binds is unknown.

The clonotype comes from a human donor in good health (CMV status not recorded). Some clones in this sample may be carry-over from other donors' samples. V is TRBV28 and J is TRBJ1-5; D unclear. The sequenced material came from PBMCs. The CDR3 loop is CASSLHPTQPQHF. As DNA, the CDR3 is TGTGCCAGCAGTTTACATCCAACTCAGCCCCAGCATTTT.